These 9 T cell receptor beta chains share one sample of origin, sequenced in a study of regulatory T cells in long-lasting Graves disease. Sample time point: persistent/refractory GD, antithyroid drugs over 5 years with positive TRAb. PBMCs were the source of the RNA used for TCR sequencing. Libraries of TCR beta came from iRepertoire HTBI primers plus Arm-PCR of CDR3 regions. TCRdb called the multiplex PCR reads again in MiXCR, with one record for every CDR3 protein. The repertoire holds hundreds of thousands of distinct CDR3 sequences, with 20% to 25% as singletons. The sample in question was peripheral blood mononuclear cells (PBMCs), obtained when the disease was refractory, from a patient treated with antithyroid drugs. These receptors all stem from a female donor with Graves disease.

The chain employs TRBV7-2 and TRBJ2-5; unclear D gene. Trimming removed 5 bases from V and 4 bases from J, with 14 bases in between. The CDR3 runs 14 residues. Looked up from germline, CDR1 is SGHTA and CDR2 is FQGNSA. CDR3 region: CTSSPGVVRETQYF. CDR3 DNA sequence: TGTACCAGCAGCCCGGGCGTGGTTCGAGAGACCCAGTACTTC.

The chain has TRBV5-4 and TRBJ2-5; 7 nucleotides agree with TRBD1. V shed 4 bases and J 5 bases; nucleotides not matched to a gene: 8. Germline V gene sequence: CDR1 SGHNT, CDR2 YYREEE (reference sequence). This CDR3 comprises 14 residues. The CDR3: CASSPTGMRETQYF. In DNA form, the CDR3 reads TGTGCCAGCAGCCCGACAGGGATGCGGGAGACCCAGTACTTC.

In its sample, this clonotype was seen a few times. The CDR3 region has the DNA TGTGCCAGCAGCCAAGGTCCGGCGGGAGGCGAGCAGTACTTC. This translates into CASSQGPAGGEQYF. The chain uses TRBV4-2 and TRBJ2-7; 8 bases align to TRBD2. CDR1 and CDR2 (germline): LGHNA, YNFKEQ. This CDR3 contains 14 residues. V gave up 1 base and J gave up 6 bases; unmatched junction bases: 5.

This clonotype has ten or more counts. As DNA, the CDR3 is TGTGCCAGCAGCACAGTCCCCTTTGGATATGGCTACACCTTC. Translation: CASSTVPFGYGYTF. The chain links TRBV28 to TRBJ1-2; D uncertain. Deletions cut 6 bases from V and 5 bases from J, with 16 bases between. Germline lookup yields CDR1 MDHEN and CDR2 SYDVKM. The CDR3 consists of 14 residues.

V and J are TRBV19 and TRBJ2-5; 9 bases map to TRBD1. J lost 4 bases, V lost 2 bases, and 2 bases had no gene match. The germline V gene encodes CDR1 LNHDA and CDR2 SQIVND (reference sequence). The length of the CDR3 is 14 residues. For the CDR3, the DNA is TGTGCCAGTAGTATACGACAGGGGGGAGAGACCCAGTACTTC. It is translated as CASSIRQGGETQYF. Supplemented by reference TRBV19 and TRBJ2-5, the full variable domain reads DGGITQSPKYLFRKEGQNVTLSCEQNLNHDAMYWYRQDPGQGLRLIYYSQIVNDFQKGDIAEGYSVSREKKESFPLTVTSAQKNPTAFYLCASSIRQGGETQYFGPGTRLLVL.

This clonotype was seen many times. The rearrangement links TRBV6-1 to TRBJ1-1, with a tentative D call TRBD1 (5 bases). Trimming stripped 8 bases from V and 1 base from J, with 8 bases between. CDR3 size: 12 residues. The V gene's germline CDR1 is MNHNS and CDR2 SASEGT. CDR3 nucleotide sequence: TGTGCCAGCTCCGGGACGAACACTGAAGCTTTCTTT. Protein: CASSGTNTEAFF.

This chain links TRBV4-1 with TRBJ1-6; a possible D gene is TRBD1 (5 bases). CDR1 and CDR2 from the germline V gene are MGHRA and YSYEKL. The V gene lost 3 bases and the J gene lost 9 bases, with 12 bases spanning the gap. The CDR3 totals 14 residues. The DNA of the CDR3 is TGCGCCAGCAGCCATGGGAGTGGGGGTTCACCCCTCCACTTT. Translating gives CASSHGSGGSPLHF.

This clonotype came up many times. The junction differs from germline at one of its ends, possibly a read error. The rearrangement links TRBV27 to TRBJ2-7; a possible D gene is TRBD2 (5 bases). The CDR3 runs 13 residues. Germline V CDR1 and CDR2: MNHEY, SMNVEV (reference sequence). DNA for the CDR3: TGTGCCAGCAGTCTCGGGGTCTCCTACGAGCATTACTTC. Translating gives CASSLGVSYEHYF.

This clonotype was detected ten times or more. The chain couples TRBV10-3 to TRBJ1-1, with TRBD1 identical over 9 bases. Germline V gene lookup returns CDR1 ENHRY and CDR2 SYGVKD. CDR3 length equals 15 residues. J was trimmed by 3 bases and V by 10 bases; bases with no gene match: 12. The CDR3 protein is CATQPDRGMDTEAFF. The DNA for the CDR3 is TGTGCCACCCAACCGGACAGGGGTATGGACACTGAAGCTTTCTTT.